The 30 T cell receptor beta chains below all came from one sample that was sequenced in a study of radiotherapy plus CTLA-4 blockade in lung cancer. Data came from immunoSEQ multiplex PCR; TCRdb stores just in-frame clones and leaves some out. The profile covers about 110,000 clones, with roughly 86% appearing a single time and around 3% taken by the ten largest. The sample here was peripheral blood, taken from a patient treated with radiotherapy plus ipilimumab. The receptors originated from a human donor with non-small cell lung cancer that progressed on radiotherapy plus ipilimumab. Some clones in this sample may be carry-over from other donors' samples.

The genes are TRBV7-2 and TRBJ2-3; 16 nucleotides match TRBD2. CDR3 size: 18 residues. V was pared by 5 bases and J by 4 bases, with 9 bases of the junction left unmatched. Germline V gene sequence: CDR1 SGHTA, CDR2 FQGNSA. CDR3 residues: CASSQGTSGGAIADTQYF. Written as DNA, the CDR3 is TGTGCCAGCAGCCAAGGGACTAGCGGGGGGGCCATTGCAGATACGCAGTATTTT. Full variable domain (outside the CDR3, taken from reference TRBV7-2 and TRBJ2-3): GAGVSQSPSNKVTEKGKDVELRCDPISGHTALYWYRQSLGQGLEFLIYFQGNSAPDKSGLPSDRFSAERTGGSVSTLTIQRTQQEDSAVYLCASSQGTSGGAIADTQYFGPGTRLTVL.

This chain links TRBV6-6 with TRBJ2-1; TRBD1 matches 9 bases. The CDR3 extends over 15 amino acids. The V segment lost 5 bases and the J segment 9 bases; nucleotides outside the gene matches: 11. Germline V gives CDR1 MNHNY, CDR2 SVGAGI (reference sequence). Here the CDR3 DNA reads TGTGCCAGCAGTGCCGGGACAGGGAGGTGGGGTGAGCAGTTCTTC. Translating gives CASSAGTGRWGEQFF.

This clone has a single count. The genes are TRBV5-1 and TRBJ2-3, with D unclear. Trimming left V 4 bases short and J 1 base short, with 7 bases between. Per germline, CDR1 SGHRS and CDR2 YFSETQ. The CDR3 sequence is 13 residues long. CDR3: CASSGQGTDTQYF. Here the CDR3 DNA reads TGCGCCAGCAGCGGCCAAGGCACAGATACGCAGTATTTT.

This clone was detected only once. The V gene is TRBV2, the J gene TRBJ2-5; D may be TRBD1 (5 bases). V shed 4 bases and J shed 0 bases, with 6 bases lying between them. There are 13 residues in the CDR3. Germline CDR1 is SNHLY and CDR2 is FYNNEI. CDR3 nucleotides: TGTGCCAGCAGTGCGGACAACCAAGAGACCCAGTACTTC. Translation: CASSADNQETQYF.

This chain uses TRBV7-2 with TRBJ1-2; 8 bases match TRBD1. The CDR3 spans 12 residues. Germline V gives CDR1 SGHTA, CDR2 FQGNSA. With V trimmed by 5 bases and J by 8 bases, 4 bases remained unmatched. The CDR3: CASSPDRVGYTF. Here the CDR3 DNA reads TGTGCCAGCAGCCCGGACAGGGTAGGCTACACCTTC.

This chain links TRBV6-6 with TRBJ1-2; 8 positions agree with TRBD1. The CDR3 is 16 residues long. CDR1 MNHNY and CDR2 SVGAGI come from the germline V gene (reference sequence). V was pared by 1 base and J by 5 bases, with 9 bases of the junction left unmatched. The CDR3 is CASSYWGQEVGYGYTF. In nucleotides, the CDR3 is TGTGCCAGCAGTTACTGGGGACAGGAGGTGGGGTATGGCTACACCTTC.

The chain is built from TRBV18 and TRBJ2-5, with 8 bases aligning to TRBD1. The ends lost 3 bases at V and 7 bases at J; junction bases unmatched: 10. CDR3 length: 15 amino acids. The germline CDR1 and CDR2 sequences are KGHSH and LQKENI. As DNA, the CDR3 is TGTGCCAGCTCACCTTCCTCCGGGACAGGCCGGACCCAGTACTTC. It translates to CASSPSSGTGRTQYF.

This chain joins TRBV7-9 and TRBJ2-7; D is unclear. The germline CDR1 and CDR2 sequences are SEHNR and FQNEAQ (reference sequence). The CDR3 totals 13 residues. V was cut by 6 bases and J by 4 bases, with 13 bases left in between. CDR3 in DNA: TGTGCCAGCAGTATCAGCGAGAGATACGAGCAGTACTTC. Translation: CASSISERYEQYF. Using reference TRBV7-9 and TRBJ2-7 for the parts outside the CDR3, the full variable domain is DTGVSQNPRHKITKRGQNVTFRCDPISEHNRLYWYRQTLGQGPEFLTYFQNEAQLEKSRLLSDRFSAERPKGSFSTLEIQRTEQGDSAMYLCASSISERYEQYFGPGTRLTVT.

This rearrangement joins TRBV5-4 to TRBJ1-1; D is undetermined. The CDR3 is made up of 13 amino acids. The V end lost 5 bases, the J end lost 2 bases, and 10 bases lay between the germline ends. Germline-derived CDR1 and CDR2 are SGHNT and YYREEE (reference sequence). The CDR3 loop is CASRRSLNTEAFF. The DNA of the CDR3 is TGTGCCAGCAGAAGAAGCTTAAACACTGAAGCTTTCTTT.

This chain's CDR3 is CASSFWDRANYGYTF. CDR3 in DNA: TGTGCCAGCAGCTTCTGGGACAGGGCTAACTATGGCTACACCTTC. The chain recombines TRBV5-4 with TRBJ1-2, with 9 bases identical to TRBD1. The J segment lost 0 bases and the V segment lost 2 bases, leaving 2 bases of the junction unmatched. The V gene's germline CDR1 is SGHNT and CDR2 YYREEE (reference sequence). The CDR3 runs 15 residues.

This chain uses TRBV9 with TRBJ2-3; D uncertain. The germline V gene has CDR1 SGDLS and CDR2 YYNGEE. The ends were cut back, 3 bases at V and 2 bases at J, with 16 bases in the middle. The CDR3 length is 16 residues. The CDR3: CASSAQRTELTDTQYF. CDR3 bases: TGTGCCAGCAGCGCTCAACGGACGGAACTCACAGATACGCAGTATTTT.

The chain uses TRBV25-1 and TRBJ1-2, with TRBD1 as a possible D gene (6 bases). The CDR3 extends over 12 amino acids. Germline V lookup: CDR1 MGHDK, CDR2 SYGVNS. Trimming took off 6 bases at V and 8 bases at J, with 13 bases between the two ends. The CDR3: CASSSGAWGYTF. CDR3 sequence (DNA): TGTGCCAGCAGCTCGGGGGCCTGGGGCTACACCTTC.

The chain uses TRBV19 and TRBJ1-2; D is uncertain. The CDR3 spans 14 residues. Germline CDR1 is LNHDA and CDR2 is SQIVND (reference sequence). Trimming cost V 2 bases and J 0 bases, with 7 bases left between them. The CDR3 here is CASSINPANYGYTF. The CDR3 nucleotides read TGTGCCAGTAGTATAAACCCAGCTAACTATGGCTACACCTTC.

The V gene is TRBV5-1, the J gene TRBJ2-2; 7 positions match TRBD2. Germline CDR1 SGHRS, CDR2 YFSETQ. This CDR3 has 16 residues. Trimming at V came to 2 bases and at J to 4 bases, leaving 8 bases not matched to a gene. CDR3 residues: CASSLGSGEGTGELFF. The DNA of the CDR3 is TGCGCCAGCAGCTTAGGATCCGGGGAGGGCACCGGGGAGCTGTTTTTT.

The CDR3 protein is CASSQDTPDRATEAFF. The DNA of the CDR3 is TGTGCCAGCAGCCAAGATACTCCAGACAGGGCCACTGAAGCTTTCTTT. The chain employs TRBV4-2 and TRBJ1-1; 7 nucleotides agree with TRBD1. CDR3 length: 16 amino acids. V lost 0 bases and J lost 4; bases outside the gene matches: 8. Germline V gene sequence: CDR1 LGHNA, CDR2 YNFKEQ.

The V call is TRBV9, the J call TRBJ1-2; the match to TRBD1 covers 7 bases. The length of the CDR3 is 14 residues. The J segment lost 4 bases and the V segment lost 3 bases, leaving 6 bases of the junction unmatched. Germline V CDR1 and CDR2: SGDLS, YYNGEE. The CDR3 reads CASSATGASYGYTF. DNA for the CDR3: TGTGCCAGCAGCGCCACAGGGGCAAGCTATGGCTACACCTTC. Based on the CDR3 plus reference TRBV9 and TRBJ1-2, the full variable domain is DSGVTQTPKHLITATGQRVTLRCSPRSGDLSVYWYQQSLDQGLQFLIQYYNGEERAKGNILERFSAQQFPDLHSELNLSSLELGDSALYFCASSATGASYGYTFGSGTRLTVV.

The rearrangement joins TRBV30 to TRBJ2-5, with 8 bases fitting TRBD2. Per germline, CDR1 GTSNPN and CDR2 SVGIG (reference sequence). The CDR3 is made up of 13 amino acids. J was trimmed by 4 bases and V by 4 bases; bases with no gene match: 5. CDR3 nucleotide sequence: TGTGCCTGGACACGGGGGGGCGGAGAGACCCAGTACTTC. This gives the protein CAWTRGGGETQYF.

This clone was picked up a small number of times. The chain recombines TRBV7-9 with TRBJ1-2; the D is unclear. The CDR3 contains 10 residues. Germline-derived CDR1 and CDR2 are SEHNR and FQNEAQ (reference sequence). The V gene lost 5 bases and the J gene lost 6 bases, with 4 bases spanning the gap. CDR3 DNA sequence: TGTGCCAGCAGCGATAATGGCTACACCTTC. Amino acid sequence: CASSDNGYTF.

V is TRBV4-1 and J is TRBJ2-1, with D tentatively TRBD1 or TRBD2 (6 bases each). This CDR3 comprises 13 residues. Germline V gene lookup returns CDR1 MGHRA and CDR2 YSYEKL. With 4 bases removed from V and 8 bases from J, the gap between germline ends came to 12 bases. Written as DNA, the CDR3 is TGCGCCAGCAGCCGGGGAAGGGGGGATGAGCAGTTCTTC. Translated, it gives CASSRGRGDEQFF.

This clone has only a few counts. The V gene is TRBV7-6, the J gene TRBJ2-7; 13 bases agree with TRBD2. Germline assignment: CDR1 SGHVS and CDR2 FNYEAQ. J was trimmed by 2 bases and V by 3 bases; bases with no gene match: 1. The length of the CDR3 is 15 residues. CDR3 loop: CASSFGTSGTYEQYF. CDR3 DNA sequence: TGTGCCAGCAGCTTTGGGACTAGCGGGACCTACGAGCAGTACTTC.

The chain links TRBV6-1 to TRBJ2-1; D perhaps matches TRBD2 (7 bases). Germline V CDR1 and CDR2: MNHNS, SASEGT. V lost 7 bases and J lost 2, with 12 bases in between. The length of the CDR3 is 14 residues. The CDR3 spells CASTRGGAYNEQFF. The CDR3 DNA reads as TGTGCCAGCACGAGGGGGGGGGCCTACAATGAGCAGTTCTTC.

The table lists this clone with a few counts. The CDR3 protein is CASSYSTDLRGGYTF. The CDR3 bases are TGTGCCAGCAGTTACTCGACAGACCTCCGGGGTGGCTACACCTTC. The chain employs TRBV6-5 and TRBJ1-2, with D perhaps TRBD1 (5 bases). Germline assignment: CDR1 MNHEY and CDR2 SVGAGI. The CDR3 consists of 15 residues. V was pared by 0 bases and J by 7 bases, with 15 bases between.

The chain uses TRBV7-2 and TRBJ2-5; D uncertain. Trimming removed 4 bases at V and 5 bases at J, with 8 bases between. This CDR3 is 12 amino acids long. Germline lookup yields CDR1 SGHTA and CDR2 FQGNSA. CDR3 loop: CASSSDWETQYF. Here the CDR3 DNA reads TGTGCCAGCAGCTCCGACTGGGAGACCCAGTACTTC.

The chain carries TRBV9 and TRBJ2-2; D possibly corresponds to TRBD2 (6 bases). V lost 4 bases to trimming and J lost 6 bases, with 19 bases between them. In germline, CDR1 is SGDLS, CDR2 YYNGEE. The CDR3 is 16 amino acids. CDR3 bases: TGTGCCAGCAGCCTGGGGGGTATAGGTGGTTCCGGGGAGCTGTTTTTT. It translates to CASSLGGIGGSGELFF.

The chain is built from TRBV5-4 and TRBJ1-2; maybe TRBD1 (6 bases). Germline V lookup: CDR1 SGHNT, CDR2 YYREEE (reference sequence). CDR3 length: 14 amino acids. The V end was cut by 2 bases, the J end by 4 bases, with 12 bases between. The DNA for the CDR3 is TGTGCCAGCAGCTTACAGGGTGGTCCCTATGGCTACACCTTC. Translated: CASSLQGGPYGYTF.

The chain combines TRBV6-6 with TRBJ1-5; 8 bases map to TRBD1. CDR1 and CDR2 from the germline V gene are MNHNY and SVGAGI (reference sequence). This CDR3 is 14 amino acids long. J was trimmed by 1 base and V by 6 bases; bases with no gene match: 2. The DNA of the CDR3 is TGTGCCAGCAGGCAGGGGGCGAGCAATCAGCCCCAGCATTTT. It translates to CASRQGASNQPQHF.

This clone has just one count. The CDR3 DNA sequence: TGTGCCACCAGCAGAGACGCGTACCGACTAGCGGGGGGGCCAGATACGCAGTATTTT. Protein sequence: CATSRDAYRLAGGPDTQYF. The chain recombines TRBV15 with TRBJ2-3; 14 bases fit TRBD2. V was pared by 0 bases and J by 4 bases, with 9 bases of the junction left unmatched. Germline CDR1 reads LNHNV; CDR2 reads YYDKDF (reference sequence). CDR3 size: 19 residues.

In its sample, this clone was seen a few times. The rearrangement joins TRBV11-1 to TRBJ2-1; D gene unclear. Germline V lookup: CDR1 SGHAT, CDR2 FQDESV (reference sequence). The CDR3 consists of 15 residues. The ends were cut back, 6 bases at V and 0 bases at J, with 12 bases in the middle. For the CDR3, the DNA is TGTGCCAGCAGTCTCATCGAAAGCTCCTACAATGAGCAGTTCTTC. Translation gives CASSLIESSYNEQFF.

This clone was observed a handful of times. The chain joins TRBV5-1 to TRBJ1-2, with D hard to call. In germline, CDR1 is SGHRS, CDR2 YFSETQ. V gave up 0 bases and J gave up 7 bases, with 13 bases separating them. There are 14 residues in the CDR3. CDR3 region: CASSLAEVPRGYTF. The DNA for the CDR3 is TGCGCCAGCAGCTTGGCGGAGGTCCCACGTGGCTACACCTTC.

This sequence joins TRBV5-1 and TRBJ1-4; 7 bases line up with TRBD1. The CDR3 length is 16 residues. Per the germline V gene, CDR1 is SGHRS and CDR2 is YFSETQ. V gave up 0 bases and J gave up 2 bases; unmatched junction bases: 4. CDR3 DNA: TGCGCCAGCAGCTTGGGACAGGGAGTCACTAATGAAAAACTGTTTTTT. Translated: CASSLGQGVTNEKLFF.